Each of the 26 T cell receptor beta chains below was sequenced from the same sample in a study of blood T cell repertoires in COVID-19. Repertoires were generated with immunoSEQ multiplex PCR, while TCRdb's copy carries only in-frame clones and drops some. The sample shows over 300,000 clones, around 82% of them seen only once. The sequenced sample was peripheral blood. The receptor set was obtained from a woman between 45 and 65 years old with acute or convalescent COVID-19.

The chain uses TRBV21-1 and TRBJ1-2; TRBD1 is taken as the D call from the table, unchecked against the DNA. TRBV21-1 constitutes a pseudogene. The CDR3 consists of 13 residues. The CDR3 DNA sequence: TGTGCCAGCAACCCGGGACACTTCTATGGCTACACCTTC. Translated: CASNPGHFYGYTF.

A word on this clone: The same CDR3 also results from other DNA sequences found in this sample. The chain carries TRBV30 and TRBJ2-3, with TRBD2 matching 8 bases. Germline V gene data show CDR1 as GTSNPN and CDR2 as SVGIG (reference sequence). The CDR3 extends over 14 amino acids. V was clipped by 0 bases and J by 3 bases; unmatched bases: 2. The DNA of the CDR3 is TGTGCCTGGAGTGTTACGGGAGGGACAGATACGCAGTATTTT. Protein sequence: CAWSVTGGTDTQYF.

CDR3 DNA: TGTGCCAGCAGTGAAAGAGCGGGGCTTCCGAACACCATATATTTT. Protein: CASSERAGLPNTIYF. This chain links TRBV6-1 with TRBJ1-3; TRBD1 is a possible D gene (5 bases). Germline V CDR1 and CDR2: MNHNS, SASEGT. The ends were cut back, 2 bases at V and 7 bases at J, with 15 bases in the middle. The length of the CDR3 is 15 residues.

In DNA, the CDR3 is TGTGCCAGTAGGGGGACAGGGGGATTAACCGGGGAGCTGTTTTTT. This sequence encodes CASRGTGGLTGELFF. The V gene is TRBV19, the J gene TRBJ2-2, with 11 bases fitting TRBD1. V lost 6 bases to trimming and J lost 5 bases; unmatched junction nucleotides: 5. The length of the CDR3 is 15 residues. CDR1 LNHDA and CDR2 SQIVND come from the germline V gene (reference sequence).

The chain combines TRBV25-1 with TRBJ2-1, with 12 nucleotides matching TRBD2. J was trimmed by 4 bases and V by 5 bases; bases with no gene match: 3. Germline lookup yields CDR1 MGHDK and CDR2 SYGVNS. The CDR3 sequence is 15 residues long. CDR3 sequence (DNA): TGTGCCAGCAGTAGGACTAGCGGGACTTACAATGAGCAGTTCTTC. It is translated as CASSRTSGTYNEQFF.

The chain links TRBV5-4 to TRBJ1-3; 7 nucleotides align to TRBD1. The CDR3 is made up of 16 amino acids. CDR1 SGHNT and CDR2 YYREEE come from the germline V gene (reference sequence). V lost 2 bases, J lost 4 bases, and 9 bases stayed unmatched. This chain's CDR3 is CASSFPSPGGGNTIYF. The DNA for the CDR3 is TGTGCCAGCAGCTTCCCCTCCCCAGGGGGAGGAAACACCATATATTTT.

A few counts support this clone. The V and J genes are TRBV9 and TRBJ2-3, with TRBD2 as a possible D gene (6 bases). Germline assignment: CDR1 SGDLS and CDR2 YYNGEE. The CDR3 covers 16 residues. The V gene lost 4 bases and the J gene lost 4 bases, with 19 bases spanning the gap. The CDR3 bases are TGTGCCAGCAGCCGCGGGGTAGGACTAAAGGCAGATACGCAGTATTTT. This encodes CASSRGVGLKADTQYF.

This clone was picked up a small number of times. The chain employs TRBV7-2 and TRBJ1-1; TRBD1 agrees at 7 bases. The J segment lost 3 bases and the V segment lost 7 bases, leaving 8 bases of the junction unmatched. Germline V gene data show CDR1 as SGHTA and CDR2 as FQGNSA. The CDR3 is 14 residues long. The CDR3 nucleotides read TGTGCCAGCACTACCACAGGGGCTTACACTGAAGCTTTCTTT. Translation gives CASTTTGAYTEAFF.

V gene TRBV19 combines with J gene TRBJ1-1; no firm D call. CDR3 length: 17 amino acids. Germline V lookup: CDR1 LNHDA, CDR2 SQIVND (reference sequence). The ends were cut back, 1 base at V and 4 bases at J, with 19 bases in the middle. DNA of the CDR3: TGTGCCAGTAGTATAGGTTCGTTGGTTGGGAGGAGCACTGAAGCTTTCTTT. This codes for CASSIGSLVGRSTEAFF. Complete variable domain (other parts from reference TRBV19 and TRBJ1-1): DGGITQSPKYLFRKEGQNVTLSCEQNLNHDAMYWYRQDPGQGLRLIYYSQIVNDFQKGDIAEGYSVSREKKESFPLTVTSAQKNPTAFYLCASSIGSLVGRSTEAFFGQGTRLTVV.

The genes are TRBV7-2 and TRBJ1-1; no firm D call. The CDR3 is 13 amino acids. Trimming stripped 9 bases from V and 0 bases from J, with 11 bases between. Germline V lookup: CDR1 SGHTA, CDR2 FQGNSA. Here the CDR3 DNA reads TGTGCCAGTCGGGAGAGATTGAACACTGAAGCTTTCTTT. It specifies CASRERLNTEAFF.

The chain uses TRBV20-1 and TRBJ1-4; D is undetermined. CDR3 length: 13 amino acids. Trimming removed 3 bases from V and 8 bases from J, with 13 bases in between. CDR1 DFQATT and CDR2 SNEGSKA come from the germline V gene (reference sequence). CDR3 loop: CSASRSPDEKLFF. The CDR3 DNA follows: TGCAGTGCTAGTCGGAGCCCTGACGAAAAACTGTTTTTT.

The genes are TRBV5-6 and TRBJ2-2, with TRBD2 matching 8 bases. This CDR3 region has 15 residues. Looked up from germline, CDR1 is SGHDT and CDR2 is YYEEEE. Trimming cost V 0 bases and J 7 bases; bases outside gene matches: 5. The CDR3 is CASSLGSGGIGELFF. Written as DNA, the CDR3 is TGTGCCAGCAGCTTGGGGAGCGGGGGTATCGGGGAGCTGTTTTTT.

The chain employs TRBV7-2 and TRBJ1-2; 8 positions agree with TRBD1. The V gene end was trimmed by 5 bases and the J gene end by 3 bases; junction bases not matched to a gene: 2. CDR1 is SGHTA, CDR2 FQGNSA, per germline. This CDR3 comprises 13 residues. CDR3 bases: TGTGCCAGCAGCGCGGGACAGGACTATGGCTACACCTTC. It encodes CASSAGQDYGYTF. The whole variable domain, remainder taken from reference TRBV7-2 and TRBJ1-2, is GAGVSQSPSNKVTEKGKDVELRCDPISGHTALYWYRQSLGQGLEFLIYFQGNSAPDKSGLPSDRFSAERTGGSVSTLTIQRTQQEDSAVYLCASSAGQDYGYTFGSGTRLTVV.

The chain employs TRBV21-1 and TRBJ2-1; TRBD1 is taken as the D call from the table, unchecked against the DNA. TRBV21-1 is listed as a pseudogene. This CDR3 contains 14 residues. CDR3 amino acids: CASRPQGAGNEQFF. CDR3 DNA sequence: TGTGCCAGCAGACCTCAGGGGGCTGGTAATGAGCAGTTCTTC.

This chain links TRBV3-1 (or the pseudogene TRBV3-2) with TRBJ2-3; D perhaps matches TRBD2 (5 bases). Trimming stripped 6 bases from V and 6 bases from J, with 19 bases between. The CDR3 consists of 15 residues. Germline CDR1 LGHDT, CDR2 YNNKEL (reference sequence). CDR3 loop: CASSAGLAWDDTQYF. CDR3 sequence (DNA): TGTGCCAGCAGTGCGGGTCTAGCTTGGGATGATACGCAGTATTTT.

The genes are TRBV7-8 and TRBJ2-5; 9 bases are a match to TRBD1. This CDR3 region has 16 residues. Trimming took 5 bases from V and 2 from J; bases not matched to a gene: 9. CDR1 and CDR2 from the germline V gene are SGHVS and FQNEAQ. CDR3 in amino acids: CASSIVGQGTQETQYF. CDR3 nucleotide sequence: TGTGCCAGCAGCATAGTTGGACAGGGGACGCAAGAGACCCAGTACTTC.

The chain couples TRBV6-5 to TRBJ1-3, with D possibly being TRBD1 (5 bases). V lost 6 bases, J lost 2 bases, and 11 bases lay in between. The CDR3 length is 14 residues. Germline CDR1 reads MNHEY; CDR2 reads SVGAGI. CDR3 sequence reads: CASSPTATGNTIYF. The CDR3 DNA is TGTGCCAGCAGCCCGACAGCGACTGGAAACACCATATATTTT.

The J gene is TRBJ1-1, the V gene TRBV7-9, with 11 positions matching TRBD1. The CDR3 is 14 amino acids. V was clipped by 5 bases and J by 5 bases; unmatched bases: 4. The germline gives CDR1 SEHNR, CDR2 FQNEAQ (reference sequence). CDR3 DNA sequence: TGTGCCAGCAGCCCGGGACAGGGGGGGACTGAAGCTTTCTTT. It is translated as CASSPGQGGTEAFF.

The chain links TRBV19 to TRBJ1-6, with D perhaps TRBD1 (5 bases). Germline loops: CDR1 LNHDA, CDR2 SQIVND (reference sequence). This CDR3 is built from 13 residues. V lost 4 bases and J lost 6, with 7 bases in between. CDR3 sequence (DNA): TGTGCCAGTAGTAGGGGGGTTAATTCACCCCTCCACTTT. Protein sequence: CASSRGVNSPLHF.

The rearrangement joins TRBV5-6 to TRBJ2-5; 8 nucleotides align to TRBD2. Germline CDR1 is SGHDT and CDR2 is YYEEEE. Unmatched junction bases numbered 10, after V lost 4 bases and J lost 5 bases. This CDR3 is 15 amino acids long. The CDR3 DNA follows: TGTGCCAGCAGCCCGCCGGACACGGGAGGGGAGACCCAGTACTTC. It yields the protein CASSPPDTGGETQYF.

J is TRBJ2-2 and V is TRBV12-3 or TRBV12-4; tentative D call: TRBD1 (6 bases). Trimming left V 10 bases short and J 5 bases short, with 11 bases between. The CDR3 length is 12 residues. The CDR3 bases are TGTGCCACCCAGGGGTTTACCGGGGAGCTGTTTTTT. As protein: CATQGFTGELFF.

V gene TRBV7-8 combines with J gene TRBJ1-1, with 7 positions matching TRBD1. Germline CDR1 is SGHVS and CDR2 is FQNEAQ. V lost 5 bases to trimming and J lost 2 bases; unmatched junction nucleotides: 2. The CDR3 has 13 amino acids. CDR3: CASSRTGNTEAFF. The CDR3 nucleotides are TGTGCCAGCAGCCGGACAGGAAACACTGAAGCTTTCTTT. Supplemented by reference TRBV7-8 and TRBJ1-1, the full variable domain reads GAGVSQSPRYKVAKRGQDVALRCDPISGHVSLFWYQQALGQGPEFLTYFQNEAQLDKSGLPSDRFFAERPEGSVSTLKIQRTQQEDSAVYLCASSRTGNTEAFFGQGTRLTVV.

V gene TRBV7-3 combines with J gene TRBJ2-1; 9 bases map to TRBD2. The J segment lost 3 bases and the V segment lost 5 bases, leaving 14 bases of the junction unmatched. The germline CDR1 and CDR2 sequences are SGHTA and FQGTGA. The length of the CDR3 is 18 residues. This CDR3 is CASSPWASGDTGYNEQFF. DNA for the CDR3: TGTGCCAGCAGCCCATGGGCTAGCGGGGACACAGGCTACAATGAGCAGTTCTTC. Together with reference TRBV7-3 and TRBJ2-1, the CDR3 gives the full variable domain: GAGVSQTPSNKVTEKGKYVELRCDPISGHTALYWYRQSLGQGPEFLIYFQGTGAADDSGLPNDRFFAVRPEGSVSTLKIQRTERGDSAVYLCASSPWASGDTGYNEQFFGPGTRLTVL.

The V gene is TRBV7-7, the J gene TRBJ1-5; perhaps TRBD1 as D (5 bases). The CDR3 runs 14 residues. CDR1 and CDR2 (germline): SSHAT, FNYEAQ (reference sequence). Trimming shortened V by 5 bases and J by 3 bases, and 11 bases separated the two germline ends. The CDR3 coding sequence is TGTGCCAGCAGCCTGACAGAAGTCAATCAGCCCCAGCATTTT. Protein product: CASSLTEVNQPQHF. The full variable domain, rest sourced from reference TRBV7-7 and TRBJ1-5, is GAGVSQSPRYKVTKRGQDVTLRCDPISSHATLYWYQQALGQGPEFLTYFNYEAQPDKSGLPSDRFSAERPEGSISTLTIQRTEQRDSAMYRCASSLTEVNQPQHFGDGTRLSIL.

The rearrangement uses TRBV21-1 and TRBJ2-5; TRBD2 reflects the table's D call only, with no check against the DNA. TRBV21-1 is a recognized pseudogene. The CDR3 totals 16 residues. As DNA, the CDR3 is TGTGCCAGCAGCCGCCCCCGGACGGGATACCAAGAGACCCAGTACTTC. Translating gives CASSRPRTGYQETQYF.

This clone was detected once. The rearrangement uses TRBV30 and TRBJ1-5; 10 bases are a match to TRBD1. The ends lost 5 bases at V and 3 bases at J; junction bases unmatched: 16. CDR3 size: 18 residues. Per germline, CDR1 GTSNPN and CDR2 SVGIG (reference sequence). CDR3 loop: CAWGRGRSGTGANQPQHF. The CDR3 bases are TGTGCCTGGGGCCGGGGGCGCTCCGGGACAGGGGCCAATCAGCCCCAGCATTTT.